This entry lists 20 T cell receptor beta chains sequenced from one sample in a study of OX40 agonist ivuxolimab in advanced cancers. The table came from immunoSEQ multiplex PCR; TCRdb's copy has only in-frame clones and leaves some out. This table holds tens of thousands of clones, approximately 86% found once. The sample here was CD4+ or CD8+ T cells sorted from blood, taken in a trial of the OX40 agonist ivuxolimab. These receptors originate from an adult with an advanced solid tumor such as melanoma, head and neck, liver or kidney cancer.

The chain links TRBV6-1 to TRBJ2-7, with D unresolved. V lost 2 bases and J lost 1, with 12 bases in between. This CDR3 is 15 amino acids long. Germline assignment: CDR1 MNHNS and CDR2 SASEGT. The CDR3 reads CASSEMWVSSYEQYF. The CDR3 bases are TGTGCCAGCAGTGAAATGTGGGTTTCGTCCTACGAGCAGTACTTC.

The CDR3 loop is CAWSGKGRTDTQYF. The CDR3 DNA follows: TGTGCCTGGAGTGGGAAGGGTCGGACAGATACGCAGTATTTT. The V gene is TRBV30, the J gene TRBJ2-3; D is uncertain. There are 14 residues in the CDR3. Germline CDR1 reads GTSNPN; CDR2 reads SVGIG (reference sequence). V lost 1 base to trimming and J lost 3 bases, with 11 bases between them. The full variable domain, with the rest looked up from reference TRBV30 and TRBJ2-3, is SQTIHQWPATLVQPVGSPLSLECTVEGTSNPNLYWYRQAAGRGLQLLFYSVGIGQISSEVPQNLSASRPQDRQFILSSKKLLLSDSGFYLCAWSGKGRTDTQYFGPGTRLTVL.

The J gene is TRBJ1-6, the V gene TRBV21-1. TRBV21-1 is noted as a pseudogene. The CDR3 contains 19 residues. The CDR3 region is CASSKGGTDPEVYNSPLHF. The CDR3 coding sequence is TGTGCCAGCAGCAAAGGAGGGACCGATCCGGAGGTATATAATTCACCCCTCCACTTT.

This rearrangement joins TRBV7-8 to TRBJ2-7, with 9 bases aligning to TRBD1. Germline V CDR1 and CDR2: SGHVS, FQNEAQ. Losses at the gene ends were 5 bases for V and 4 bases for J; bases not matched to a gene: 9. The CDR3 sequence is 15 residues long. In DNA, the CDR3 is TGTGCCAGCAGCGGAGCGGGACAGGGCCAGTACGAGCAGTACTTC. Translated: CASSGAGQGQYEQYF.

The chain carries TRBV4-1 and TRBJ1-6; D unresolved. This CDR3 spans 19 amino acids. The V gene lost 0 bases and the J gene lost 0 bases, with 15 bases spanning the gap. CDR1 is MGHRA and CDR2 is YSYEKL in the germline V gene. CDR3: CASSQDPASMSSYNSPLHF. In DNA form, the CDR3 reads TGCGCCAGCAGCCAAGATCCAGCATCCATGAGCTCCTATAATTCACCCCTCCACTTT.

V is TRBV6-1 and J is TRBJ1-1; 10 bases are a match to TRBD1. The CDR3 loop spans 14 amino acids. Germline V lookup: CDR1 MNHNS, CDR2 SASEGT. V lost 7 bases, J lost 5 bases, and 7 bases stayed unmatched. The CDR3 loop reads CASTPTGGWTEAFF. The CDR3 nucleotides read TGTGCCAGCACACCGACAGGGGGCTGGACTGAAGCTTTCTTT.

The V and J genes are TRBV5-1 and TRBJ2-1, with 9 positions matching TRBD1. CDR1 and CDR2 from the germline V gene are SGHRS and YFSETQ. The CDR3 is 14 amino acids. Germline trimming cut 4 bases from V and 5 bases from J; bases unmatched to any gene: 4. The CDR3 nucleotides read TGCGCCAGCAGCCTGGGACAGGGAAACAATGAGCAGTTCTTC. This translates into CASSLGQGNNEQFF.

The chain couples TRBV7-9 to TRBJ2-7, with 7 bases that match TRBD2. The CDR3 consists of 14 residues. Per the germline V gene, CDR1 is SEHNR and CDR2 is FQNEAQ (reference sequence). The trim removed 9 bases at V and 5 bases at J, leaving 13 bases unmatched. The CDR3 DNA is TGTGCCAGTCTCGGCGGCGGGAGAGGCCACGAGCAGTACTTC. This encodes CASLGGGRGHEQYF. Based on the CDR3 plus reference TRBV7-9 and TRBJ2-7, the full variable domain is DTGVSQNPRHKITKRGQNVTFRCDPISEHNRLYWYRQTLGQGPEFLTYFQNEAQLEKSRLLSDRFSAERPKGSFSTLEIQRTEQGDSAMYLCASLGGGRGHEQYFGPGTRLTVT.

The CDR3 DNA sequence: TGTGCCAGTCAGGGGGTTAACTATGGCTACACCTTC. Translation gives CASQGVNYGYTF. The rearrangement joins TRBV28 to TRBJ1-2; 7 bases are shared with TRBD1. The V gene's germline CDR1 is MDHEN and CDR2 SYDVKM. This CDR3 region has 12 residues. J lost 1 base, V lost 9 bases, and 2 bases had no gene match.

This chain connects TRBV5-1 to TRBJ1-1; D uncertain. Trimming cost V 2 bases and J 1 base, with 9 bases left between them. This CDR3 is 14 amino acids long. CDR1 and CDR2 from the germline V gene are SGHRS and YFSETQ. In DNA, the CDR3 is TGCGCCAGCAGCTTAAGGGAGGGGAACACTGAAGCTTTCTTT. Protein: CASSLREGNTEAFF.

The chain uses TRBV5-1 and TRBJ2-1; 10 bases agree with TRBD1. Trimming at V came to 4 bases and at J to 9 bases, leaving 7 bases not matched to a gene. Per the germline V gene, CDR1 is SGHRS and CDR2 is YFSETQ. This CDR3 contains 14 residues. The CDR3 spells CASSRGQGEFEQFF. The CDR3 coding sequence is TGCGCCAGCAGCCGTGGACAGGGGGAGTTTGAGCAGTTCTTC.

The chain joins TRBV30 to TRBJ2-7; 11 nucleotides match TRBD2. V lost 2 bases and J lost 2; bases outside the gene matches: 8. The CDR3 length is 16 residues. Germline lookup yields CDR1 GTSNPN and CDR2 SVGIG (reference sequence). The CDR3 nucleotides read TGTGCCTGGAGTCACAAGACTAGCGGGATGGCCTACGAGCAGTACTTC. It yields the protein CAWSHKTSGMAYEQYF.

CDR3 sequence reads: CASSSSVNEKLFF. The CDR3 nucleotides read TGTGCCAGCAGTTCGTCGGTGAATGAAAAACTGTTTTTT. The chain couples TRBV5-6 to TRBJ1-4, with unresolved D. The CDR3 consists of 13 residues. From germline, CDR1 is SGHDT and CDR2 YYEEEE. With 5 bases removed from V and 5 bases from J, the gap between germline ends came to 10 bases. The full variable domain, rest sourced from reference TRBV5-6 and TRBJ1-4, is DAGVTQSPTHLIKTRGQQVTLRCSPKSGHDTVSWYQQALGQGPQFIFQYYEEEERQRGNFPDRFSGHQFPNYSSELNVNALLLGDSALYLCASSSSVNEKLFFGSGTQLSVL.

V is TRBV7-2 and J is TRBJ1-1; a weak D match, TRBD1 (6 bases). V was shortened by 5 bases and J by 4 bases, with 17 bases between the two germline ends. Germline-derived CDR1 and CDR2 are SGHTA and FQGNSA. CDR3 length equals 15 residues. CDR3 nucleotides: TGTGCCAGCAGCGCACCAGACAGGTTTCTCACTGAAGCTTTCTTT. Translating it yields CASSAPDRFLTEAFF.

This sequence joins TRBV7-2 and TRBJ1-1; TRBD1 is a possible D gene (5 bases). The CDR3 extends over 14 amino acids. Germline lookup yields CDR1 SGHTA and CDR2 FQGNSA. V was trimmed by 5 bases and J by 0 bases, leaving 10 bases between them. The CDR3 spells CASSRGLMNTEAFF. The CDR3 nucleotides read TGTGCCAGCAGCCGGGGGTTAATGAACACTGAAGCTTTCTTT.

This clone was observed once. The genes are TRBV18 and TRBJ1-5; D is possibly TRBD1 (6 bases). The CDR3 is 14 amino acids. Per the germline V gene, CDR1 is KGHSH and CDR2 is LQKENI. V shed 4 bases and J shed 0 bases, with 7 bases lying between them. For the CDR3, the DNA is TGTGCCAGCTCACGACAGGATAGCAATCAGCCCCAGCATTTT. As protein: CASSRQDSNQPQHF.

The count of this clone is one. The genes are TRBV27 and TRBJ1-2, with 11 bases that match TRBD1. The V segment lost 0 bases and the J segment 4 bases; nucleotides outside the gene matches: 4. Germline V gives CDR1 MNHEY, CDR2 SMNVEV (reference sequence). The CDR3 has 16 residues. CDR3: CASSLSGTGGAYGYTF. The CDR3 DNA is TGTGCCAGCAGTTTATCTGGGACAGGGGGTGCCTATGGCTACACCTTC.

The gene calls are TRBV6-5 and TRBJ2-7, with TRBD1 as a possible D gene (6 bases). Trimming took 8 bases from V and 0 from J, leaving 11 bases between them. CDR1 is MNHEY, CDR2 SVGAGI, per germline. The CDR3 sequence is 13 residues long. The CDR3 region has the DNA TGTGCCAGCCGGGACACTACCTCCTACGAGCAGTACTTC. Encoded protein: CASRDTTSYEQYF.

The chain joins TRBV19 to TRBJ1-3, with TRBD1 matching over 10 bases. CDR3 size: 17 residues. V shed 5 bases, J shed 2 bases, and the junction held 9 bases outside the gene matches. Germline CDR1 reads LNHDA; CDR2 reads SQIVND (reference sequence). CDR3 region: CASSRDRGPLAGNTIYF. CDR3 DNA sequence: TGTGCCAGTAGTCGGGACAGGGGCCCCCTTGCTGGAAACACCATATATTTT.

The chain is built from TRBV10-2 and TRBJ2-1; TRBD1 aligns across 7 bases. The V gene's germline CDR1 is WSHSY and CDR2 SAAADI. Trimming took 5 bases from V and 0 from J; bases not matched to a gene: 4. The CDR3 contains 15 residues. The CDR3 protein is CASSRTGLSYNEQFF. CDR3 nucleotide sequence: TGCGCCAGCAGTAGGACAGGTCTCTCCTACAATGAGCAGTTCTTC.